What follows are 19 T cell receptor beta chains derived from one specimen sequenced in a study of T cells after yellow fever vaccination. Using its own MiXCR run on the 5' RACE reads, TCRdb lists one record per CDR3 protein. The table has about 74,000 distinct CDR3 sequences, roughly 6.9% seen once. The sample here was CD8+ T cells sorted from PBMCs, taken 5 days after the first yellow fever vaccination. These receptors all stem from a man aged 18 to 30 who received the YFV17D yellow fever vaccine.

V is TRBV3-1 and J is TRBJ2-3; 8 bases are a match to TRBD2. The length of the CDR3 is 15 residues. Germline V gene data show CDR1 as LGHDT and CDR2 as YNNKEL (reference sequence). The V and J ends lost 1 base and 0 bases, in that order; junction bases with no gene match: 0. The DNA of the CDR3 is TGTGCCAGCAGCCAAGGACTAGCGAGCACAGATACGCAGTATTTT. This gives the protein CASSQGLASTDTQYF.

This clonotype was observed a handful of times. V usage is TRBV4-1 and J usage is TRBJ2-7; D is uncertain. From germline, CDR1 is MGHRA and CDR2 YSYEKL. The V gene lost 5 bases and the J gene lost 6 bases, with 11 bases spanning the gap. The CDR3 is 12 residues long. The CDR3 reads CASSSRSGEQYF. The CDR3 DNA follows: TGCGCCAGCAGCTCGAGGTCTGGCGAGCAGTACTTC.

In its sample, this clonotype was seen many times. This rearrangement joins TRBV6-5 to TRBJ1-6; no firm D call. The germline V gene encodes CDR1 MNHEY and CDR2 SVGAGI. The CDR3 is 17 residues long. V was clipped by 2 bases and J by 4 bases, with 15 bases between them. The CDR3 is CASSYRAVRSYNSPLHF. CDR3 nucleotide sequence: TGTGCCAGCAGTTACCGGGCCGTCAGGTCGTATAATTCACCCCTCCACTTT.

In this sample, this clonotype turned up many times. J is TRBJ2-3 and V is TRBV29-1, with TRBD2 as a possible D gene (6 bases). CDR1 is SQVTM and CDR2 is ANQGSEA in the germline V gene. The CDR3 runs 13 residues. V was pared by 3 bases and J by 1 base, with 8 bases between. This CDR3 is CSVDREGTDTQYF. CDR3 coding DNA: TGCAGCGTTGACAGGGAGGGCACAGATACGCAGTATTTT.

The chain joins TRBV7-9 to TRBJ2-5; maybe TRBD2 (5 bases). CDR1 is SEHNR and CDR2 is FQNEAQ in the germline V gene (reference sequence). Between the trimmed V and J ends, which lost 5 bases and 12 bases, there was a span of 13 bases. This CDR3 has 11 amino acids. CDR3 loop: CASSRTEDEYF. As DNA, the CDR3 is TGTGCCAGCAGCCGTACGGAGGACGAGTACTTC.

Turning to this clonotype: One end of the junction does not line up with germline, which may come from a read error. V and J are TRBV6-4 and TRBJ2-7; 10 nucleotides line up with TRBD2. There are 16 residues in the CDR3. Germline assignment: CDR1 MRHNA and CDR2 SNTAGT. CDR3 nucleotide sequence: TGTGTCAGCAGTGAGAAAGCGGGGGGGTATAACTACGAGCAGTACTTC. Protein: CVSSEKAGGYNYEQYF.

The chain links TRBV11-1 to TRBJ2-5; possible D gene TRBD2, 5 bases. The germline CDR1 and CDR2 sequences are SGHAT and FQDESV (reference sequence). This CDR3 has 15 residues. Trimming shortened V by 0 bases and J by 4 bases, and 12 bases separated the two germline ends. The CDR3 region is CASSLAASRRETQYF. Written as DNA, the CDR3 is TGTGCCAGCAGCTTAGCGGCTAGCCGTAGAGAGACCCAGTACTTC.

This clonotype has just a few counts. The chain carries TRBV5-1 and TRBJ2-2; a possible D gene is TRBD1 (6 bases). Trimming took off 0 bases at V and 5 bases at J, with 11 bases between the two ends. Germline CDR1 SGHRS, CDR2 YFSETQ. The CDR3 contains 15 residues. DNA for the CDR3: TGCGCCAGCAGCTTGGTACAGGGCGAAACCGGGGAGCTGTTTTTT. This gives the protein CASSLVQGETGELFF.

This clonotype was found many times. The chain uses TRBV30 and TRBJ1-1, with D unresolved. Between the trimmed V and J ends, which lost 0 bases and 5 bases, there was a span of 16 bases. CDR1 is GTSNPN and CDR2 is SVGIG in the germline V gene (reference sequence). The CDR3 is 15 residues long. CDR3 in amino acids: CAWSVLEGRRTEAFF. CDR3 coding DNA: TGTGCCTGGAGTGTACTAGAAGGGCGGAGGACTGAAGCTTTCTTT.

This clonotype has more than one count but fewer than ten. The chain links TRBV11-2 to TRBJ2-2; weak D call: TRBD1 (6 bases). Germline CDR1 and CDR2: SGHAT and FQNNGV. The CDR3 is 16 residues long. V lost 5 bases, J lost 0 bases, and 13 bases lay in between. In nucleotides, the CDR3 is TGTGCCAGCAGCGCCTATACAGGGACGAACACCGGGGAGCTGTTTTTT. This translates into CASSAYTGTNTGELFF.

This clonotype was recorded at least ten times. The chain carries TRBV6-2 or TRBV6-3 and TRBJ2-1, with 8 nucleotides matching TRBD2. This CDR3 has 15 amino acids. V gave up 4 bases and J gave up 8 bases; unmatched junction bases: 10. CDR1 and CDR2 (germline): MNHEY, SVGEGT. Written as DNA, the CDR3 is TGTGCCAGCAGTTTGTCGGGGGGGGCGCTATATGAGCAGTTCTTC. Translated: CASSLSGGALYEQFF.

This clonotype showed up just a few times. The chain is built from TRBV2 and TRBJ1-6; tentatively, D is TRBD1 (6 bases). The CDR3 is made up of 14 amino acids. CDR1 and CDR2 from the germline V gene are SNHLY and FYNNEI. The ends were cut back, 6 bases at V and 10 bases at J, with 16 bases in the middle. The CDR3 sequence: CASRKTQGSSPLHF. CDR3 DNA: TGTGCCAGCAGGAAAACCCAGGGGAGCTCACCCCTCCACTTT.

This clonotype was observed many times. V and J are TRBV12-3 or TRBV12-4 and TRBJ1-2; D possibly corresponds to TRBD1 (5 bases). The length of the CDR3 is 10 residues. Trimming cost V 8 bases and J 7 bases, with 8 bases left between them. CDR3 coding DNA: TGTGCCAGCCCAGGGTGTGGCTACACCTTC. Amino acid sequence: CASPGCGYTF.

The chain joins TRBV10-3 to TRBJ2-1; D is perhaps TRBD1 (7 bases). Germline V lookup: CDR1 ENHRY, CDR2 SYGVKD. The CDR3 has 14 amino acids. Trimming pared 10 bases from V and 10 bases from J, leaving 23 bases between. The CDR3 is CATHGSGTVNEQFF. CDR3 nucleotide sequence: TGTGCCACGCACGGGAGTGGGACAGTCAACGAGCAGTTCTTC.

This clonotype was seen repeatedly, ten times or more. The chain joins TRBV5-4 to TRBJ2-2, with D perhaps TRBD1 or TRBD2 (6 bases each). Germline CDR1 is SGHNT and CDR2 is YYREEE (reference sequence). This CDR3 spans 13 amino acids. The V and J ends lost 4 bases and 5 bases respectively, with 9 bases between them. The CDR3 DNA reads as TGTGCCAGCAGCAGGGGGGAGACCGGGGAGCTGTTTTTT. Its translation: CASSRGETGELFF. Variable domain in full (rest from reference TRBV5-4 and TRBJ2-2): ETGVTQSPTHLIKTRGQQVTLRCSSQSGHNTVSWYQQALGQGPQFIFQYYREEENGRGNFPPRFSGLQFPNYSSELNVNALELDDSALYLCASSRGETGELFFGEGSRLTVL.

This clonotype appeared a few times. The chain carries TRBV7-9 and TRBJ1-2, with 9 nucleotides matching TRBD1. J was trimmed by 4 bases and V by 4 bases; bases with no gene match: 10. CDR3 length: 16 residues. Germline V gives CDR1 SEHNR, CDR2 FQNEAQ (reference sequence). The CDR3 reads CASSYKDRGIGYGYTF. Written as DNA, the CDR3 is TGTGCCAGCAGCTATAAAGACAGGGGGATAGGCTATGGCTACACCTTC.

This clonotype was observed a few times. This sequence joins TRBV4-1 and TRBJ2-3, with D hard to call. Per the germline V gene, CDR1 is MGHRA and CDR2 is YSYEKL. The CDR3 sequence is 18 residues long. V was shortened by 0 bases and J by 3 bases, with 19 bases between the two germline ends. The chain's CDR3 is CASSQETYVGPFTDTQYF. The CDR3 DNA follows: TGCGCCAGCAGCCAAGAGACGTATGTCGGGCCATTTACAGATACGCAGTATTTT.

This clonotype came up a few times. The gene calls are TRBV7-6 and TRBJ2-5; 8 positions agree with TRBD1. The CDR3 is 16 amino acids. Germline loops: CDR1 SGHVS, CDR2 FNYEAQ. Trimming removed 5 bases from V and 1 base from J; junction bases left unmatched: 9. CDR3 nucleotide sequence: TGTGCCAGCAGCATGACAGGGGCCTTCACCCAAGAGACCCAGTACTTC. Its protein product is CASSMTGAFTQETQYF.

In its sample, this clonotype was seen a few times. The rearrangement links TRBV6-5 to TRBJ2-5, with 7 bases aligning to TRBD1. V shed 6 bases, J shed 5 bases, and the junction held 9 bases outside the gene matches. The CDR3 is 14 residues long. Germline V gene data show CDR1 as MNHEY and CDR2 as SVGAGI. The CDR3 reads CASRPQGYAETQYF. In DNA, the CDR3 is TGTGCCAGCAGGCCACAGGGGTACGCGGAGACCCAGTACTTC.